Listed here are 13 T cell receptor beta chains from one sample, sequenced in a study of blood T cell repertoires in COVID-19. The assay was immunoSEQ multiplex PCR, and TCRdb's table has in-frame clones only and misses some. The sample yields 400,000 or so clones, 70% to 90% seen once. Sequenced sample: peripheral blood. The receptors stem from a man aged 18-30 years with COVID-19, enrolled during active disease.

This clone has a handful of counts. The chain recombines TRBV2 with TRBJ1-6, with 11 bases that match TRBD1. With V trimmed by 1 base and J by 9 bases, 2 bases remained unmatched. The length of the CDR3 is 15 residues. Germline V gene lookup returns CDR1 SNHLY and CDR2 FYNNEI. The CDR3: CASSEGGTGGSPLHF. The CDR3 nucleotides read TGTGCCAGCAGTGAAGGGGGGACAGGGGGTTCACCCCTCCACTTT. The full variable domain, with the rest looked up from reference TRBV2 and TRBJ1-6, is EPEVTQTPSHQVTQMGQEVILRCVPISNHLYFYWYRQILGQKVEFLVSFYNNEISEKSEIFDDQFSVERPDGSNFTLKIRSTKLEDSAMYFCASSEGGTGGSPLHFGNGTRLTVT.

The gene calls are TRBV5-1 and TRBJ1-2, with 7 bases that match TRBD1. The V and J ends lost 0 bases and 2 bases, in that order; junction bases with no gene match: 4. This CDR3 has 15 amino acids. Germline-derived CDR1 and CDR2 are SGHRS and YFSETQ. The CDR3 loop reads CASSLAPGGNYGYTF. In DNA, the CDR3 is TGCGCCAGCAGCTTGGCGCCAGGGGGGAACTATGGCTACACCTTC.

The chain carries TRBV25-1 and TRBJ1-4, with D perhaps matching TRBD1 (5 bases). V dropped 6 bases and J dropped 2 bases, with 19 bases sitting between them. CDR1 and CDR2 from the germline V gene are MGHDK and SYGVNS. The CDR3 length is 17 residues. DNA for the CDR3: TGTGCCAGCAGCCCACCAGGTCGGGGGTTCACTAATGAAAAACTGTTTTTT. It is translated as CASSPPGRGFTNEKLFF. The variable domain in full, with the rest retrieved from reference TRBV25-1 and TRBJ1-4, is EADIYQTPRYLVIGTGKKITLECSQTMGHDKMYWYQQDPGMELHLIHYSYGVNSTEKGDLSSESTVSRIRTEHFPLTLESARPSHTSQYLCASSPPGRGFTNEKLFFGSGTQLSVL.

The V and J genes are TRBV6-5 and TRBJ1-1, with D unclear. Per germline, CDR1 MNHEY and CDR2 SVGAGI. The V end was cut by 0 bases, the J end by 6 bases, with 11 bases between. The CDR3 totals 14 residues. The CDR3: CASSYSREGPEAFF. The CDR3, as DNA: TGTGCCAGCAGTTACTCGAGGGAGGGCCCTGAAGCTTTCTTT.

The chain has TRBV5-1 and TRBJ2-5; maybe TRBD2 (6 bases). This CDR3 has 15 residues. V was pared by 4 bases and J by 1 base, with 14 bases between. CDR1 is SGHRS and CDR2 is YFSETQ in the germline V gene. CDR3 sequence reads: CASSPTGGVQETQYF. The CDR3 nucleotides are TGCGCCAGCAGCCCTACCGGGGGAGTCCAAGAGACCCAGTACTTC.

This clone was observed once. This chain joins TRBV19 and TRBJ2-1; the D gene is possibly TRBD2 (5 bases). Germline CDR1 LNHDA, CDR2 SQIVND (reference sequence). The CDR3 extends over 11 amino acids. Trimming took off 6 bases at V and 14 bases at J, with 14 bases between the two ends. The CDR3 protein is CASRTSGSEFF. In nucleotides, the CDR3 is TGTGCCAGTAGAACAAGCGGTTCGGAGTTCTTC.

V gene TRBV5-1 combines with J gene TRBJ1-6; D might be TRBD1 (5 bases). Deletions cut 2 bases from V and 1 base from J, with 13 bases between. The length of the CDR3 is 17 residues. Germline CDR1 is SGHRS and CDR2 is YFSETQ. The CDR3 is CASSFQGKKSYNSPLHF. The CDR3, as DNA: TGCGCCAGCAGCTTTCAGGGTAAGAAGTCCTATAATTCACCCCTCCACTTT.

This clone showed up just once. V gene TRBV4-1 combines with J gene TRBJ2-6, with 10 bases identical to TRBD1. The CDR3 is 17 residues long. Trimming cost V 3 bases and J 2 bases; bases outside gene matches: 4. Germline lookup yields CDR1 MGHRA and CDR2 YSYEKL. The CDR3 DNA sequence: TGCGCCAGCAGCCAGAGACAGGGGGCGGCTGGGGCCAACGTCCTGACTTTC. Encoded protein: CASSQRQGAAGANVLTF.

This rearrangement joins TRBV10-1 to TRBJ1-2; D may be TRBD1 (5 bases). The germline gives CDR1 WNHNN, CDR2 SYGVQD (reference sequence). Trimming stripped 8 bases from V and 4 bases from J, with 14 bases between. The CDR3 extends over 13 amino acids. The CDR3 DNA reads TGCGCCAGCTCTGCGGGACTTTTCTATGGCTACACCTTC. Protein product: CASSAGLFYGYTF.

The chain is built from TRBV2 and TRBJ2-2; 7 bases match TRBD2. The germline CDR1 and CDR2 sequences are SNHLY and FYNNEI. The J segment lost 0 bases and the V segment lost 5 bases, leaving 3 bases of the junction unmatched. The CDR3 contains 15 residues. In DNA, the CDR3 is TGTGCCAGCAGTATACTAGCGACGAACACCGGGGAGCTGTTTTTT. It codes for CASSILATNTGELFF.

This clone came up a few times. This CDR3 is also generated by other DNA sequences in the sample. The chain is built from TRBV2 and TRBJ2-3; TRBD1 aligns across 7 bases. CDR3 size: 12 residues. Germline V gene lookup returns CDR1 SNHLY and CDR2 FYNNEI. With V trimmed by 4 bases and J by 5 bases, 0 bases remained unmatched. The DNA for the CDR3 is TGTGCCAGCAGTGGGGACAGAGATACGCAGTATTTT. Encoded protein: CASSGDRDTQYF.

This chain's CDR3 is CASSEGDPEAEKLFF. CDR3 sequence (DNA): TGTGCCAGCAGTGAAGGCGACCCAGAAGCGGAAAAACTGTTTTTT. The chain couples TRBV2 to TRBJ1-4; D is unresolved. Germline-derived CDR1 and CDR2 are SNHLY and FYNNEI. Between the trimmed V and J ends, which lost 1 base and 8 bases, there was a span of 14 bases. The CDR3 covers 15 residues.

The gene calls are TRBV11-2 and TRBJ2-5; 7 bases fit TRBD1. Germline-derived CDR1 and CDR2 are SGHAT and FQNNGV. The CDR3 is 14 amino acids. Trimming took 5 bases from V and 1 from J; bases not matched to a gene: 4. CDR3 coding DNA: TGTGCCAGCAGCCGACAGGGTTTCCAAGAGACCCAGTACTTC. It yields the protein CASSRQGFQETQYF.